This paragraph reports one TCR beta chain. Its specificity is not known. This entry is derived from a study of cytomegalovirus exposure and HLA in healthy donors. Study-level findings and limits: The HLA-A and HLA-B alleles of most subjects were reportedly predicted accurately from TCR beta sequences.

PCR involved 60 Vbeta and 13 Jbeta primers. Repertoires were generated with immunoSEQ multiplex PCR, while TCRdb's copy carries only in-frame clones and drops some. The sample carries 35,000 to 45,000 clones, approximately 80% recorded once. Sequenced sample: PBMCs. The TCR comes from a woman aged 18-29 years in good health and CMV-seropositive.

The CDR3 protein is CASSLSVDSVGYTF. The CDR3, as DNA: TGTGCCAGCAGCTTAAGCGTCGACAGTGTTGGCTACACCTTC. The chain recombines TRBV7-9 with TRBJ1-2; weak D call: TRBD1 (5 bases). From germline, CDR1 is SEHNR and CDR2 FQNEAQ (reference sequence). The CDR3 sequence is 14 residues long. The V and J ends lost 2 bases and 7 bases respectively, with 14 bases between them.